Detailed here is one TCR beta chain. Its specificity is unknown. These data come from a study of monozygotic twins with inflammatory bowel disease. Whole-study findings and limits: Sharing of clonotypes with others was lower in IBD patients than in healthy twins, and this was especially so with disease activity. Whereas healthy co-twins had higher TCRbeta diversity (inverse Simpson), IBD patients had lower diversity.

This CDR3 has 15 amino acids. Germline V gives CDR1 SGHRS, CDR2 YFSETQ. The quantity of total RNA per TCR library was about 3,700 ng. A template switching step added UMIs, each with a 6-nucleotide sample barcode. Using the 5' RACE reads, TCRdb records one entry per CDR3 protein without DNA. This sample contains approximately 340,000 distinct CDR3 sequences. The sequence derives from a human donor with ulcerative colitis or Crohn's disease, or a healthy co-twin of an affected twin (not recorded which). V is TRBV5-1 and J is TRBJ2-1; TCRdb calls TRBD1, which cannot be checked without DNA. Source material: blood. The chain's CDR3 is CASRGWGPQRNEQFF.